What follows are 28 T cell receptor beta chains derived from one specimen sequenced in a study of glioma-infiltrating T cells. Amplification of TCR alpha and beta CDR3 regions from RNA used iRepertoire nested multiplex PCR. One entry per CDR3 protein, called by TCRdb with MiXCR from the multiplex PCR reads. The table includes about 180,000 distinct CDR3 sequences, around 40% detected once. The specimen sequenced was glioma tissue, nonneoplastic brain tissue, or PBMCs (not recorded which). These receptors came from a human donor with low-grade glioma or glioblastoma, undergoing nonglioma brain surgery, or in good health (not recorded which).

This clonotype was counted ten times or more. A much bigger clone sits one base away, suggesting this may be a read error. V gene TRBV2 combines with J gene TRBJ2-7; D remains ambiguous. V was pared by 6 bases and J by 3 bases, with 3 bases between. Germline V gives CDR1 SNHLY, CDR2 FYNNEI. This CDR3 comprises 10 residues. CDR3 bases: TGTGCCAGCAGGATCTACGAGCAGTACTTC. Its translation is CASRIYEQYF.

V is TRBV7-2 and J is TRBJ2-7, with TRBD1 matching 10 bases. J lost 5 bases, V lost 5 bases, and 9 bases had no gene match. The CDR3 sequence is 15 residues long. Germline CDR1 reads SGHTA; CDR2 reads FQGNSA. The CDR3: CASSLDRGRIHEQYF. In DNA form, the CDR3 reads TGTGCCAGCAGCCTCGACAGGGGGCGTATCCACGAGCAGTACTTC.

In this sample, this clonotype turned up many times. CDR3 bases: TGTGCCAGCAGTTACGGGCAAGCGGGAGGACTAGAGACCCAGTACTTC. This encodes CASSYGQAGGLETQYF. The rearrangement links TRBV6-2 or TRBV6-3 to TRBJ2-5; TRBD2 matches at 9 bases. V trimming: 2 bases; J trimming: 4 bases; junction bases outside the gene matches: 8. This CDR3 contains 16 residues. CDR1 is MNHEY and CDR2 is SVGEGT in the germline V gene.

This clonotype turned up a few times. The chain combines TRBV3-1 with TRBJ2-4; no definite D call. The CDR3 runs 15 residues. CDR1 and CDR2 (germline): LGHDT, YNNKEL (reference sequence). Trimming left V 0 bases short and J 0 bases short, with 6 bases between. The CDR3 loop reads CASSQEWGAKNIQYF. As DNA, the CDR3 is TGTGCCAGCAGCCAAGAGTGGGGAGCCAAAAACATTCAGTACTTC.

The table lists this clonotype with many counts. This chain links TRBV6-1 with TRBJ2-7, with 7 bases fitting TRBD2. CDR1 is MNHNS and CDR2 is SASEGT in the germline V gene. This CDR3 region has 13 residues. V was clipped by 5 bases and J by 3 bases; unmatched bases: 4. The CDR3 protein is CASSNGGNYEQYF. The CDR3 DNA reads TGTGCCAGCAGTAACGGGGGGAACTACGAGCAGTACTTC.

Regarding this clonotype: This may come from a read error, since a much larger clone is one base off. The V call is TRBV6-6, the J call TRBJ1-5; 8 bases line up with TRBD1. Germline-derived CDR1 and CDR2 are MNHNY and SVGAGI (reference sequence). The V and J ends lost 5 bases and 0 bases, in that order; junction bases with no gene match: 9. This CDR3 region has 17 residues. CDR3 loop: CASSDQGQVYSNQPQHF. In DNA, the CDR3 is TGTGCCAGCAGTGACCAGGGACAGGTATATAGCAATCAGCCCCAGCATTTT.

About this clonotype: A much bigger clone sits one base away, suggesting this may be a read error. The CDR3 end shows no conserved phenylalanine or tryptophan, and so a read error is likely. Written as DNA, the CDR3 is TGCAGTGCTGGTACCTCCGAAATAATTTTTGGTGGAGCTTTCTCT. Protein product: CSAGTSEIIFGGAFS. The V and J genes are TRBV20-1 and TRBJ1-1, with D hard to call. The CDR3 has 15 residues. Trimming shortened V by 5 bases and J by 10 bases, and 26 bases separated the two germline ends. CDR1 and CDR2 (germline): DFQATT, SNEGSKA (reference sequence).

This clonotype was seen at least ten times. CDR3 sequence reads: CSAGAVRGSSTDTQYF. The CDR3 nucleotides are TGCAGTGCTGGAGCGGTACGAGGCTCTAGCACAGATACGCAGTATTTT. This chain links TRBV20-1 with TRBJ2-3, with a weak D call TRBD2 (5 bases). The CDR3 covers 16 residues. V shed 5 bases and J shed 0 bases, with 18 bases lying between them. Germline-derived CDR1 and CDR2 are DFQATT and SNEGSKA (reference sequence).

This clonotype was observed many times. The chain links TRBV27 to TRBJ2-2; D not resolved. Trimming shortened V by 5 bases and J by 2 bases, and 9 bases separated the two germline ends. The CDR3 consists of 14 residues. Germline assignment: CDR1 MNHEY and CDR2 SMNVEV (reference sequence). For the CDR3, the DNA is TGTGCCAGCAGTGTTGGTTCTAACACCGGGGAGCTGTTTTTT. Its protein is CASSVGSNTGELFF.

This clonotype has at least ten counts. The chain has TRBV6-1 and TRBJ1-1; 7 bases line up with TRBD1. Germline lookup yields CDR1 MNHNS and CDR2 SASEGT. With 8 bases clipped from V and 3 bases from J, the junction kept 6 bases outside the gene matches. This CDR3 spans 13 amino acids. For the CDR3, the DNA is TGTGCCAGCCGTTATCAGGGGGACACTGAAGCTTTCTTT. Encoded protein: CASRYQGDTEAFF.

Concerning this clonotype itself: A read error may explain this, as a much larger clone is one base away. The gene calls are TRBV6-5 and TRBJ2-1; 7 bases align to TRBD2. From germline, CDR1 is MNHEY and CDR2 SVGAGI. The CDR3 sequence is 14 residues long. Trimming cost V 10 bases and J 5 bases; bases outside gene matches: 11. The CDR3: CANQRTREDNEQFF. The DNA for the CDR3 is TGTGCCAACCAACGGACTAGAGAAGACAATGAGCAGTTCTTC.

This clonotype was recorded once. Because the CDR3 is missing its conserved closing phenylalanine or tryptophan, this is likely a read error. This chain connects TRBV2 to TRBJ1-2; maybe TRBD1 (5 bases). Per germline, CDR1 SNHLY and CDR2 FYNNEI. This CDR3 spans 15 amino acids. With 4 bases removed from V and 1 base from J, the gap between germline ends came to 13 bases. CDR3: CASSARDGVNYGYTL. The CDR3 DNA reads TGTGCCAGCAGTGCCCGGGACGGGGTTAACTATGGCTACACCTTA.

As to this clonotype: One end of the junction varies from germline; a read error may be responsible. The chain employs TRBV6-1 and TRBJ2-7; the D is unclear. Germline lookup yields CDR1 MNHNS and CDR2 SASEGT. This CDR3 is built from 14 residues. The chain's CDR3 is CASSPSHLPYEKYF. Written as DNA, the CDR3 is TGTGCCAGCAGTCCCAGCCACTTACCCTACGAGAAGTACTTC.

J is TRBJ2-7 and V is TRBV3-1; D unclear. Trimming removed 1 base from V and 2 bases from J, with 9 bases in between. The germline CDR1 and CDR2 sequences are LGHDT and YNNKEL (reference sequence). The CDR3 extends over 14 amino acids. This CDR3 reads CASSQVDTTYEQYF. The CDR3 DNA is TGTGCCAGCAGCCAAGTAGACACCACCTACGAGCAGTACTTC.

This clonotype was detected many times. CDR3 coding DNA: TGTGCCAGCAGCTTCCGGGGAATCGAGACCCAGTACTTC. It translates to CASSFRGIETQYF. The gene calls are TRBV7-2 and TRBJ2-5; D perhaps matches TRBD2 (5 bases). Germline CDR1 reads SGHTA; CDR2 reads FQGNSA. This CDR3 contains 13 residues. With 3 bases removed from V and 5 bases from J, the gap between germline ends came to 10 bases.

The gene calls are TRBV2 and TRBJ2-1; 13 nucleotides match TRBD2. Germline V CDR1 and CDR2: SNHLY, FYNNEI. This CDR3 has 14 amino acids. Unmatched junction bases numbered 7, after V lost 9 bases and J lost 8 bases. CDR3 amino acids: CARRTSGSRDEQFF. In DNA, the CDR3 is TGTGCCAGGAGGACTAGCGGGAGTAGGGATGAGCAGTTCTTC.

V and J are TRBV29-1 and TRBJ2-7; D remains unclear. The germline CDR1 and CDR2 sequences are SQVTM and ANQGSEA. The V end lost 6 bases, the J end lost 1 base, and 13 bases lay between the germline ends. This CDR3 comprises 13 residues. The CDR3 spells CSVGHGSSYEQYF. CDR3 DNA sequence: TGCAGCGTGGGCCATGGGTCATCCTACGAGCAGTACTTC.

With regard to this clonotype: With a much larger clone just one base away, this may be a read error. The CDR3 region is CASSLGGRFADTKYF. For the CDR3, the DNA is TGTGCCAGCAGTTTGGGAGGGCGCTTCGCAGATACGAAGTATTTT. The chain uses TRBV28 and TRBJ2-3; TRBD2 matches 7 bases. The CDR3 loop spans 15 amino acids. Germline-derived CDR1 and CDR2 are MDHEN and SYDVKM.

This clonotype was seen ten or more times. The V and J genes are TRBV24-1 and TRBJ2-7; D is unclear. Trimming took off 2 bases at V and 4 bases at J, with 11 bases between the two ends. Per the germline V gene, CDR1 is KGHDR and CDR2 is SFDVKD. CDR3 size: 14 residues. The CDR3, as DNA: TGTGCCACCAGTGATTCCGACACCGTGTACGAGCAGTACTTC. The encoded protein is CATSDSDTVYEQYF.

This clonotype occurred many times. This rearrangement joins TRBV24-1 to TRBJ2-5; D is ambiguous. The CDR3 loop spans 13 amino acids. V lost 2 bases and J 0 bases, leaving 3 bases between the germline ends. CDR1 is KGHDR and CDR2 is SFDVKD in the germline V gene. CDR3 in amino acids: CATSDSYQETQYF. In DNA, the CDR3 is TGTGCCACCAGTGATTCGTACCAAGAGACCCAGTACTTC.

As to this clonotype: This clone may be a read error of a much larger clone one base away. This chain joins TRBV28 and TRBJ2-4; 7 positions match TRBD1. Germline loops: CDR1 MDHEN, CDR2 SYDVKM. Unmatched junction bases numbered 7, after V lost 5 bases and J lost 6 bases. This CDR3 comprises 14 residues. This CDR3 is CASSLTQGRNIQYF. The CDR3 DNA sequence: TGTGCCAGCAGTCTTACACAGGGGAGAAACATTCAGTACTTC. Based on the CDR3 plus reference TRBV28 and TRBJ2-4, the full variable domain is DVKVTQSSRYLVKRTGEKVFLECVQDMDHENMFWYRQDPGLGLRLIYFSYDVKMKEKGDIPEGYSVSREKKERFSLILESASTNQTSMYLCASSLTQGRNIQYFGAGTRLSVL.

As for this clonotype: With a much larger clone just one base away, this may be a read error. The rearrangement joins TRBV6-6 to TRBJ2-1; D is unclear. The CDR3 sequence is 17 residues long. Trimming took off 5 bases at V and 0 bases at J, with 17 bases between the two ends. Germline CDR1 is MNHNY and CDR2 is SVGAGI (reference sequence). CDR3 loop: CASSITAEPSSYNEQFF. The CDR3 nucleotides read TGTGCCAGCAGTATAACTGCGGAACCAAGCTCCTACAATGAGCAGTTCTTC.

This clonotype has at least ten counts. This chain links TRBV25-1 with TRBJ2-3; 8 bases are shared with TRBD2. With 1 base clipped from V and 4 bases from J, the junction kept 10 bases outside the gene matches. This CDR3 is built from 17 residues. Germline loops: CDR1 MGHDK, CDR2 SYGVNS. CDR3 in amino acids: CASSEFGGEGRADTQYF. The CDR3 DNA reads TGTGCCAGCAGTGAATTCGGGGGGGAAGGACGGGCAGATACGCAGTATTTT.

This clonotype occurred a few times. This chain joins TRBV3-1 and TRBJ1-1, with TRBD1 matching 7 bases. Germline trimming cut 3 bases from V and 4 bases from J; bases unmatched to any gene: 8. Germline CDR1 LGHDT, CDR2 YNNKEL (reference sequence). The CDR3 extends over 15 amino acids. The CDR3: CASSHAGGGGTEAFF. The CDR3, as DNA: TGTGCCAGCAGCCACGCGGGAGGGGGCGGCACTGAAGCTTTCTTT.

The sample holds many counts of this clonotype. The CDR3 is CSARTSGRRNIQYF. CDR3 nucleotide sequence: TGCAGTGCGAGGACTAGCGGAAGGAGAAACATTCAGTACTTC. The rearrangement links TRBV20-1 to TRBJ2-4; 10 nucleotides align to TRBD2. Trimming at V came to 6 bases and at J to 6 bases, leaving 8 bases not matched to a gene. Germline-derived CDR1 and CDR2 are DFQATT and SNEGSKA (reference sequence). The CDR3 has 14 residues.

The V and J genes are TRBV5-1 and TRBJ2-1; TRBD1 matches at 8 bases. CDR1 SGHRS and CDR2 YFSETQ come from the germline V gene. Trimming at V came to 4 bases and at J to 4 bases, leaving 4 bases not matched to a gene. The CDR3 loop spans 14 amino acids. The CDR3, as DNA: TGCGCCAGCAGCCCGGGACAGGATTACAATGAGCAGTTCTTC. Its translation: CASSPGQDYNEQFF.

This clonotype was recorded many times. Here the CDR3 reads CASSFVAGTDTQYF. In nucleotides, the CDR3 is TGTGCCAGCAGTTTTGTAGCGGGGACAGATACGCAGTATTTT. The gene calls are TRBV28 and TRBJ2-3; the match to TRBD2 covers 8 bases. Losses at the gene ends were 3 bases for V and 3 bases for J; bases not matched to a gene: 2. Germline V gene data show CDR1 as MDHEN and CDR2 as SYDVKM. The CDR3 extends over 14 amino acids.

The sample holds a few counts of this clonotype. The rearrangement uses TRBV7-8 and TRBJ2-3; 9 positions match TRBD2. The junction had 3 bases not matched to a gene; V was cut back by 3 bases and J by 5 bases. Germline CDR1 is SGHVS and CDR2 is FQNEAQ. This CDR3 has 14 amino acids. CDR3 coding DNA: TGTGCCAGCAGCTTGTCACTAGCGGGAGATACGCAGTATTTT. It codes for CASSLSLAGDTQYF.